Sequencing of this T cell receptor beta chain was carried out in a study of cytomegalovirus exposure and HLA in healthy donors. Sequencing used immunoSEQ multiplex PCR; TCRdb keeps in-frame clones, though not all of them. The profile shows roughly 80,000 clones, just under 95% of them singletons. Regarding this clone: What it binds is not known.

Overall study findings and caveats: The authors confirmed in vitro that a few CMV-associated chains were specific for CMV antigens. Rare TCR sequences dominated, though some public TCRs recurred in many donors.

The donors belonged to the approximately 120-subject validation cohort, separate from the 666-subject first cohort. Germline lookup yields CDR1 LGHNA and CDR2 YNFKEQ. The germline V and J ends were trimmed by 0 bases and 1 base, with 9 bases remaining between them. This CDR3 has 15 amino acids. The source of this sequence is a man between 18 and 35 years old in good health and CMV-seronegative. The V gene is TRBV4-2, the J gene TRBJ1-1; the D is unclear. Sequenced: PBMCs. The CDR3 DNA follows: TGTGCCAGCAGCCAAGAACGGAGGGCGAACACTGAAGCTTTCTTT. Translation gives CASSQERRANTEAFF.